What follows are 30 T cell receptor beta chains derived from one specimen sequenced in a study of T-cell reconstitution after alpha-beta-depleted transplantation in children. Unique molecular identifiers were incorporated during preparation of the TCRbeta library. MiXCR, run by TCRdb on the PCR reads, gives a single entry per CDR3 protein. This table has 300,000 to 350,000 distinct CDR3 sequences, 15% to 20% appearing once. Sequenced material: PBMCs, mostly from graft donor cells, taken 360 days after TCRalphabeta/CD19-depleted stem cell transplant. The receptors were sampled from a male patient aged 2 to 9 who had a stem cell transplant for acute lymphoblastic leukemia, so the T cells may come from the graft donor.

CDR3 amino acids: CASSPRTGKTGELFF. In DNA, the CDR3 is TGTGCCAGCAGCCCCAGGACAGGGAAAACCGGGGAGCTGTTTTTT. The chain employs TRBV7-9 and TRBJ2-2, with 8 positions matching TRBD1. V shed 5 bases, J shed 5 bases, and the junction held 7 bases outside the gene matches. CDR3 length: 15 residues. CDR1 and CDR2 from the germline V gene are SEHNR and FQNEAQ (reference sequence).

This clonotype has a count of ten or more. V usage is TRBV4-2 and J usage is TRBJ2-7, with TRBD2 as a possible D gene (6 bases). V was clipped by 3 bases and J by 1 base, with 13 bases between them. The CDR3 contains 15 residues. Germline-derived CDR1 and CDR2 are LGHNA and YNFKEQ. CDR3 sequence reads: CASSQSGLPSYEQYF. CDR3 in DNA: TGTGCCAGCAGCCAGTCGGGACTGCCATCCTACGAGCAGTACTTC.

The sample holds a few counts of this clonotype. The chain carries TRBV18 and TRBJ2-3, with a possible D match to TRBD2 (5 bases). V gave up 1 base and J gave up 7 bases, with 15 bases separating them. The CDR3 is 15 amino acids. Looked up from germline, CDR1 is KGHSH and CDR2 is LQKENI. The DNA for the CDR3 is TGTGCCAGCTCACCACGGTGGAGGTCGGGAAATACGCAGTATTTT. Translation gives CASSPRWRSGNTQYF.

The chain links TRBV14 to TRBJ2-7; D call uncertain. V lost 2 bases and J lost 0, with 5 bases in between. CDR3 length: 13 residues. CDR1 and CDR2 (germline): SGHDN, FVKESK. The CDR3 is CASSQFRSYEQYF. CDR3 bases: TGTGCCAGCAGCCAATTCCGCTCCTACGAGCAGTACTTC.

At least ten counts were recorded for this clonotype. This rearrangement joins TRBV4-2 to TRBJ2-4, with 12 bases fitting TRBD2. This CDR3 has 20 residues. Per the germline V gene, CDR1 is LGHNA and CDR2 is YNFKEQ. Trimming took 5 bases from V and 3 from J; bases not matched to a gene: 17. Here the CDR3 reads CASSAAWFLTSGSGKNIQYF. The CDR3 bases are TGTGCCAGCAGCGCGGCATGGTTTTTGACTAGCGGGAGTGGCAAAAACATTCAGTACTTC.

V gene TRBV21-1 combines with J gene TRBJ2-7. TRBV21-1 is a documented pseudogene. This CDR3 region has 15 residues. The CDR3 is CASSKAYPISYEQYF. As DNA, the CDR3 is TGTGCCAGCAGCAAAGCCTATCCTATCTCCTACGAGCAGTACTTC.

This clonotype appeared a few times. The chain links TRBV7-9 to TRBJ2-3; no clear D. CDR1 is SEHNR and CDR2 is FQNEAQ in the germline V gene (reference sequence). Trimming stripped 0 bases from V and 2 bases from J, with 9 bases between. CDR3 length equals 15 residues. CDR3 bases: TGTGCCAGCAGCTTAGCCGGGTCCCTCACAGATACGCAGTATTTT. The encoded protein is CASSLAGSLTDTQYF.

J is TRBJ1-6 and V is TRBV4-3; perhaps TRBD1 as D (6 bases). With 1 base removed from V and 7 bases from J, the gap between germline ends came to 14 bases. This CDR3 comprises 16 residues. Germline V gene lookup returns CDR1 LGHNA and CDR2 YSLEER. The CDR3 reads CASSQAPQGLNSPLHF. CDR3 nucleotides: TGCGCCAGCAGCCAAGCCCCCCAGGGGTTGAATTCACCCCTCCACTTT.

This sequence joins TRBV4-2 and TRBJ2-1, with 13 bases that match TRBD2. Germline loops: CDR1 LGHNA, CDR2 YNFKEQ. Losses at the gene ends were 4 bases for V and 0 bases for J; bases not matched to a gene: 12. This CDR3 is built from 20 residues. The CDR3 region is CASSLHGLAGAPSSYNEQFF. For the CDR3, the DNA is TGTGCCAGCAGCCTCCACGGACTAGCGGGAGCCCCGAGCTCCTACAATGAGCAGTTCTTC.

V gene TRBV2 combines with J gene TRBJ2-7; the D is unclear. In germline, CDR1 is SNHLY, CDR2 FYNNEI. The CDR3 runs 13 residues. V dropped 5 bases and J dropped 0 bases, with 8 bases sitting between them. CDR3 sequence: CASSQPGSYEQYF. In nucleotides, the CDR3 is TGTGCCAGCAGTCAGCCGGGCTCCTACGAGCAGTACTTC.

This clonotype was observed a handful of times. The V gene is TRBV20-1, the J gene TRBJ1-4; no reliable D call. CDR1 DFQATT and CDR2 SNEGSKA come from the germline V gene (reference sequence). CDR3 length: 14 residues. V was cut by 3 bases and J by 0 bases, with 8 bases left in between. For the CDR3, the DNA is TGCAGTGCTAGGGAGCCTCCAACTAATGAAAAACTGTTTTTT. Translated, it gives CSAREPPTNEKLFF.

The rearrangement links TRBV4-2 to TRBJ2-1, with a possible D match to TRBD2 (6 bases). V lost 4 bases, J lost 3 bases, and 13 bases lay in between. This CDR3 contains 15 residues. Per the germline V gene, CDR1 is LGHNA and CDR2 is YNFKEQ. CDR3 loop: CASSRASGDYNEQFF. CDR3 in DNA: TGTGCCAGCAGCCGGGCTTCGGGGGACTACAATGAGCAGTTCTTC.

This clonotype was observed a handful of times. The rearrangement links TRBV18 to TRBJ2-7; 9 positions agree with TRBD1. CDR1 KGHSH and CDR2 LQKENI come from the germline V gene. The CDR3 loop spans 15 amino acids. Trimming removed 2 bases from V and 3 bases from J; junction bases left unmatched: 5. This CDR3 is CASSPRTGVDYEQYF. The CDR3 DNA reads TGTGCCAGCTCACCAAGGACAGGGGTAGACTACGAGCAGTACTTC.

This chain links TRBV15 with TRBJ2-7; 8 positions match TRBD1. V dropped 0 bases and J dropped 4; count of bases not matched to a gene: 14. Germline CDR1 reads LNHNV; CDR2 reads YYDKDF (reference sequence). The CDR3 contains 18 residues. CDR3 in DNA: TGTGCCACCAGCAGAGACCGACCGGCTCCGGGACAGGCTTACGAGCAGTACTTC. It specifies CATSRDRPAPGQAYEQYF.

This clonotype has a handful of counts. The genes are TRBV6-5 and TRBJ2-5; TRBD1 aligns across 9 bases. Losses at the gene ends were 0 bases for V and 5 bases for J; bases not matched to a gene: 16. Germline CDR1 and CDR2: MNHEY and SVGAGI. The CDR3 length is 19 residues. Here the CDR3 reads CASSYSSLRDRVTLETQYF. The CDR3 DNA reads TGTGCCAGCAGTTACTCGAGCCTCCGGGACAGGGTTACGCTTGAGACCCAGTACTTC.

Here the CDR3 reads CASSLELATSYNEQFF. Here the CDR3 DNA reads TGTGCCAGCAGCTTAGAATTAGCGACCTCCTACAATGAGCAGTTCTTC. V is TRBV11-2 and J is TRBJ2-1; the D gene is possibly TRBD2 (5 bases). The CDR3 spans 16 residues. Germline V gene data show CDR1 as SGHAT and CDR2 as FQNNGV. V was clipped by 0 bases and J by 0 bases, with 9 bases between them.

This chain uses TRBV3-1 with TRBJ2-7, with D possibly matching TRBD1 (5 bases). Germline CDR1 LGHDT, CDR2 YNNKEL (reference sequence). This CDR3 region has 17 residues. V lost 2 bases to trimming and J lost 2 bases, with 19 bases between them. The CDR3 DNA follows: TGTGCCAGCAGCCAATTTCCAAGTCGACAGACCGCCTACGAGCAGTACTTC. Protein product: CASSQFPSRQTAYEQYF.

This clonotype was counted between two and nine times. This chain links TRBV13 with TRBJ2-1; 13 bases map to TRBD2. Germline CDR1 reads PRHDT; CDR2 reads FYEKMQ (reference sequence). There are 17 residues in the CDR3. With V trimmed by 5 bases and J by 10 bases, 14 bases remained unmatched. The CDR3 region has the DNA TGTGCCAGCAGCCCGTCGGAGGGGACTAGCGGGATGAACGAGCAGTTCTTC. As protein: CASSPSEGTSGMNEQFF.

The rearrangement links TRBV4-1 to TRBJ1-1, with 8 bases lining up with TRBD1. This CDR3 is built from 16 residues. Germline V CDR1 and CDR2: MGHRA, YSYEKL. V dropped 6 bases and J dropped 1; count of bases not matched to a gene: 10. The CDR3 nucleotides read TGCGCCAGCAGTCAACATCCAACAGGGGGGAACACTGAAGCTTTCTTT. Translating it yields CASSQHPTGGNTEAFF.

This clonotype was seen a handful of times. The chain couples TRBV10-3 to TRBJ2-2; D might be TRBD2 (6 bases). Germline CDR1 reads ENHRY; CDR2 reads SYGVKD. The CDR3 has 15 residues. Trimming stripped 0 bases from V and 8 bases from J, with 13 bases between. CDR3 sequence: CAISESGGASGELFF. The CDR3 nucleotides read TGTGCCATCAGTGAGTCTGGCGGGGCATCTGGGGAGCTGTTTTTT.

This sequence joins TRBV7-2 and TRBJ2-3, with D perhaps matching TRBD2 (6 bases). Looked up from germline, CDR1 is SGHTA and CDR2 is FQGNSA. The length of the CDR3 is 16 residues. V was shortened by 3 bases and J by 0 bases, with 13 bases between the two germline ends. Here the CDR3 DNA reads TGTGCCAGCAGCTTCCCCGGGACTCCTAGCACAGATACGCAGTATTTT. Translated: CASSFPGTPSTDTQYF. Together with reference TRBV7-2 and TRBJ2-3, the CDR3 gives the full variable domain: GAGVSQSPSNKVTEKGKDVELRCDPISGHTALYWYRQSLGQGLEFLIYFQGNSAPDKSGLPSDRFSAERTGGSVSTLTIQRTQQEDSAVYLCASSFPGTPSTDTQYFGPGTRLTVL.

This CDR3 reads CASSVVGQGATEAFF. Written as DNA, the CDR3 is TGTGCCAGCAGCGTAGTAGGACAGGGGGCGACTGAAGCTTTCTTT. The chain recombines TRBV9 with TRBJ1-1; 11 bases line up with TRBD1. The CDR3 extends over 15 amino acids. J was trimmed by 5 bases and V by 0 bases; bases with no gene match: 3. Germline V gene sequence: CDR1 SGDLS, CDR2 YYNGEE.

The gene calls are TRBV28 and TRBJ2-2; D remains unclear. The V end lost 2 bases, the J end lost 0 bases, and 13 bases lay between the germline ends. CDR1 and CDR2 (germline): MDHEN, SYDVKM. The CDR3 is made up of 17 amino acids. CDR3 in amino acids: CASSLIPGRTNTGELFF. CDR3 nucleotide sequence: TGTGCCAGCAGTTTAATTCCCGGGCGGACGAACACCGGGGAGCTGTTTTTT. The full variable domain, completed using reference TRBV28 and TRBJ2-2, is DVKVTQSSRYLVKRTGEKVFLECVQDMDHENMFWYRQDPGLGLRLIYFSYDVKMKEKGDIPEGYSVSREKKERFSLILESASTNQTSMYLCASSLIPGRTNTGELFFGEGSRLTVL.

This chain links TRBV10-3 with TRBJ2-7; 7 bases are a match to TRBD1. The germline gives CDR1 ENHRY, CDR2 SYGVKD. Trimming cost V 2 bases and J 2 bases; bases outside gene matches: 9. This CDR3 region has 16 residues. The CDR3 DNA is TGTGCCATCAGTGAGGGGGGACAGCCCGTCACCTACGAGCAGTACTTC. It yields the protein CAISEGGQPVTYEQYF.

This clonotype was observed a few times. The chain uses TRBV25-1 and TRBJ2-3; 8 nucleotides align to TRBD2. Germline CDR1 is MGHDK and CDR2 is SYGVNS. This CDR3 spans 16 amino acids. With V trimmed by 5 bases and J by 0 bases, 7 bases remained unmatched. CDR3 region: CASSYAGLASTDTQYF. In DNA, the CDR3 is TGTGCCAGCAGTTACGCAGGACTAGCAAGCACAGATACGCAGTATTTT. Full variable domain (remainder filled in from reference TRBV25-1 and TRBJ2-3): EADIYQTPRYLVIGTGKKITLECSQTMGHDKMYWYQQDPGMELHLIHYSYGVNSTEKGDLSSESTVSRIRTEHFPLTLESARPSHTSQYLCASSYAGLASTDTQYFGPGTRLTVL.

This clonotype was observed at least ten times. The genes are TRBV12-3 or TRBV12-4 and TRBJ2-5; D ambiguous. Trimming cost V 1 base and J 5 bases, with 14 bases left between them. CDR3 length: 15 amino acids. CDR3 DNA: TGTGCCAGCAGTTTAGGAATCGGTGCTCGGGAGACCCAGTACTTC. As protein: CASSLGIGARETQYF.

The chain carries TRBV29-1 and TRBJ2-1, with D possibly TRBD1 on 6 matching bases. V gave up 5 bases and J gave up 4 bases, with 18 bases separating them. In germline, CDR1 is SQVTM, CDR2 ANQGSEA. The length of the CDR3 is 15 residues. The CDR3 sequence: CSVLDSGRGYNEQFF. The CDR3 region has the DNA TGCAGCGTTTTGGACAGTGGGAGAGGATACAATGAGCAGTTCTTC.

This clonotype was picked up many times. The J gene is TRBJ2-7, the V gene TRBV12-3 or TRBV12-4, with D perhaps matching TRBD1 (5 bases). This CDR3 spans 15 amino acids. V was cut by 4 bases and J by 2 bases, with 15 bases left in between. CDR3 sequence reads: CASSWPRVGTYEQYF. CDR3 coding DNA: TGTGCCAGCAGTTGGCCCAGGGTAGGAACCTACGAGCAGTACTTC.

CDR3 sequence (DNA): TGTGCCAGCAGCTTATCGGGAGTTCTCCACGAGCAGTACTTC. This gives the protein CASSLSGVLHEQYF. The V and J genes are TRBV7-8 and TRBJ2-7, with a tentative D call TRBD2 (6 bases). Looked up from germline, CDR1 is SGHVS and CDR2 is FQNEAQ. With 2 bases removed from V and 5 bases from J, the gap between germline ends came to 13 bases. This CDR3 is 14 amino acids long.

The table lists this clonotype with a few counts. V and J are TRBV28 and TRBJ2-3; D ambiguous. Deletions cut 5 bases from V and 2 bases from J, with 11 bases between. The CDR3 extends over 14 amino acids. Germline V gene lookup returns CDR1 MDHEN and CDR2 SYDVKM. CDR3 in amino acids: CASSPNTFTDTQYF. The CDR3 DNA follows: TGTGCCAGCAGTCCCAATACATTCACAGATACGCAGTATTTT. The full variable domain, its missing parts supplied by reference TRBV28 and TRBJ2-3, is DVKVTQSSRYLVKRTGEKVFLECVQDMDHENMFWYRQDPGLGLRLIYFSYDVKMKEKGDIPEGYSVSREKKERFSLILESASTNQTSMYLCASSPNTFTDTQYFGPGTRLTVL.